Listed below are T cell receptor beta chains from one sample, sequenced in a study of tumor-infiltrating lymphocytes in primary liver carcinoma. TCRdb passed the multiplex PCR reads through MiXCR, listing each CDR3 protein once. The table lists hundreds of thousands of distinct CDR3 sequences, approximately 54% of them singletons, with 15% to 20% in the top ten. Sequenced sample: peripheral blood. The source is a woman under 40 with primary liver carcinoma and hepatitis B virus infection. CDR3s leave out the opening cysteine and the closing phenylalanine or tryptophan. Each record gives: J gene, V gene, CDR3 protein.

j_call: TRBJ2-2; v_call: TRBV4-3; cdr3_aa: ASSQVGRVRGELF
j_call: TRBJ1-2; v_call: TRBV4-3; cdr3_aa: ASRQDRGQGAISYGYT
j_call: TRBJ2-5; v_call: TRBV5-4; cdr3_aa: ASSLGWAEETQY
j_call: TRBJ2-1; v_call: TRBV6-2/TRBV6-3; cdr3_aa: ASKGRGNGQF
j_call: TRBJ2-3; v_call: TRBV11-2; cdr3_aa: ASRPVTSGWTSTDTQY
j_call: TRBJ2-2; v_call: TRBV30; cdr3_aa: AWSLTVTGELF
j_call: TRBJ1-1; v_call: TRBV28; cdr3_aa: ASSPGRLNTEAF
j_call: TRBJ2-1; v_call: TRBV11-2; cdr3_aa: ASSSGTSNSEQF
j_call: TRBJ1-1; v_call: TRBV12-3/TRBV12-4; cdr3_aa: ASKILQANTEAF
j_call: TRBJ2-1; v_call: TRBV5-1; cdr3_aa: ASSLHGPSAGVLNEQF
j_call: TRBJ2-1; v_call: TRBV6-2/TRBV6-3; cdr3_aa: ASSRQGISDNEQF
j_call: TRBJ2-7; v_call: TRBV11-2; cdr3_aa: ATSLAGVGEQY
j_call: TRBJ2-1; v_call: TRBV6-2/TRBV6-3; cdr3_aa: ASSSWVSRNEQF
j_call: TRBJ1-3; v_call: TRBV5-1; cdr3_aa: ASSDRGSGNTIY
j_call: TRBJ2-1; v_call: TRBV14; cdr3_aa: ASSPAGIRQGEQF
j_call: TRBJ2-1; v_call: TRBV6-6; cdr3_aa: ASSYSASERTNEQF
j_call: TRBJ1-1; v_call: TRBV11-2; cdr3_aa: ASNPGVGRAF
j_call: TRBJ2-7; v_call: TRBV11-2; cdr3_aa: ASSSHNLREGGTSYEQY
j_call: TRBJ1-6; v_call: TRBV11-3; cdr3_aa: ASSSQGDSPLH
j_call: TRBJ1-3; v_call: TRBV6-5; cdr3_aa: ASGTESAGNTIY
j_call: TRBJ1-3; v_call: TRBV12-3/TRBV12-4; cdr3_aa: ASSLYVGISGNTIY
j_call: TRBJ2-5; v_call: TRBV6-5; cdr3_aa: ASRPLRLSETGTQY
j_call: TRBJ2-5; v_call: TRBV29-1; cdr3_aa: SVRRIGETQC
j_call: TRBJ2-7; v_call: TRBV4-2; cdr3_aa: ASSQDPRGRNHSCEQY
j_call: TRBJ2-1; v_call: TRBV29-1; cdr3_aa: SGGRAAYNEQF
j_call: TRBJ2-7; v_call: TRBV6-6; cdr3_aa: ASNYGDSSSYEQY
j_call: TRBJ2-1; v_call: TRBV5-4; cdr3_aa: ASSRDQNNEQF
j_call: TRBJ1-5; v_call: TRBV28; cdr3_aa: ASSLFAESNQPQH
j_call: TRBJ1-5; v_call: TRBV23-1; cdr3_aa: ASSQDDSEQPQH
j_call: TRBJ2-3; v_call: TRBV4-2; cdr3_aa: ASGISRAGAGDTQY
j_call: TRBJ2-1; v_call: TRBV29-1; cdr3_aa: SVEGTGGTLDEQF
j_call: TRBJ1-2; v_call: TRBV11-2; cdr3_aa: ASSGLQGVDGYT
j_call: TRBJ2-7; v_call: TRBV4-1; cdr3_aa: ASSQVNGYGQY
j_call: TRBJ2-1; v_call: TRBV12-3/TRBV12-4; cdr3_aa: ASSSTWTRGRHEQF